The TCR beta chain described here comes from a study of CD8+ T cells in alopecia areata. Study details: Grafts of skin from C3H/HeJ donors aged roughly 6-13 months with spontaneous alopecia went to female C3H/HeJ mice aged roughly 7-11 weeks.

V gave up 0 bases and J gave up 0 bases; unmatched junction bases: 4. CDR1 is NSHNY, CDR2 SYGAGN, per germline. CDR3 size: 16 residues. Extracted from the samples, RNA was reverse transcribed into cDNA to serve as the sequencing template. TCRdb's copy holds only in-frame clones and misses some; the assay was immunoSEQ multiplex PCR. The sample counts 200,000 to 300,000 clones, none seen once; the ten largest own more than 0.95%. A sort of pooled cutaneous lymph node cells used CD4, CD8alpha, NKG2D, NKG2ACE and other stains. Note on this clone: Genes and germline are mouse. The read terminates 4 residues ahead of where the CDR3 ends, so the germline J gene completes it.

This sequence joins TRBV13-1 and TRBJ1-1; 8 nucleotides line up with TRBD1. Source material: CD4+ T cells sorted from a lymph node. The source of this sequence is a C3H/HeJ mouse with alopecia areata. For the strain, the MHC haplotype given is H2-k. The CDR3 region is CASSDAEDRANTEVFF. The covered CDR3 bases are TGTGCCAGCAGTGATGCAGAGGACAGGGCAAACACA.